Below, one TCR beta chain is given with its context. Its antigen remains unidentified. This sample stems from a study of OX40 agonist ivuxolimab in advanced cancers. General study findings and limits: Averaged across samples, CD8+ T cells carried more expanded clones than CD4+ did. Within 6 weeks, CD4+ and CD8+ blood T cells expanded clonally at 0.1 to 3.0 mg/kg. Expansion of clones was among the lowest in partial responders at 0.1-3.0 mg/kg.

Germline-derived CDR1 and CDR2 are MNHNS and SASEGT. This CDR3 has 15 residues. The V end was cut by 6 bases, the J end by 1 base, with 15 bases between. Method: immunoSEQ multiplex PCR; TCRdb's copy keeps in-frame clones and lacks some. The data contain 70,000 to 90,000 clones, roughly 84% of them singletons. The source of this sequence is an adult with an advanced solid tumor such as melanoma, head and neck, liver or kidney cancer. Specimen: CD4+ or CD8+ T cells sorted from blood, collected in a trial of the OX40 agonist ivuxolimab. V is TRBV6-1 and J is TRBJ1-1; the D gene is possibly TRBD1 (6 bases). DNA for the CDR3: TGTGCCAGCAGAGATAGAGGGGGTTCGAACACTGAAGCTTTCTTT. Translated, it gives CASRDRGGSNTEAFF.